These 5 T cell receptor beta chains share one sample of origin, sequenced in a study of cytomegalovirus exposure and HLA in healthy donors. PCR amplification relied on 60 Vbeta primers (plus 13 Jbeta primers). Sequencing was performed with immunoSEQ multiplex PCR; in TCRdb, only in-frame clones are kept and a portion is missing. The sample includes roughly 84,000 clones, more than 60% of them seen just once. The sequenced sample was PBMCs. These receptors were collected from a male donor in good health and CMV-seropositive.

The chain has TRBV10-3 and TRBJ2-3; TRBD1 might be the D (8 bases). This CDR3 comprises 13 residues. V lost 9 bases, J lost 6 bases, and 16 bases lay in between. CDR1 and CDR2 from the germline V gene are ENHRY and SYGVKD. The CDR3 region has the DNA TGTGCCATTAATGGACAGGGAGGGGATACGCAGTATTTT. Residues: CAINGQGGDTQYF.

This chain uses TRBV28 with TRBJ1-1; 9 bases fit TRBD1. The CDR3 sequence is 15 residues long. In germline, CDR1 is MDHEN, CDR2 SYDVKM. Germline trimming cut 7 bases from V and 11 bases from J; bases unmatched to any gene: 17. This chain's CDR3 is CASISSRGTGCLAFF. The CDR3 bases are TGTGCCAGCATCAGCTCCCGGGGGACAGGGTGTTTGGCTTTCTTT.

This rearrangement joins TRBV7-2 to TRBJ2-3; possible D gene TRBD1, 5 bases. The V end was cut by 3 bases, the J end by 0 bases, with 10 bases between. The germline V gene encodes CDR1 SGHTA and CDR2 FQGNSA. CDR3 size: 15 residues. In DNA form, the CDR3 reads TGTGCCAGCAGCTTTCTTAGGGGTAGCACAGATACGCAGTATTTT. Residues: CASSFLRGSTDTQYF.

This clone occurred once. CDR3 coding DNA: TGTGCCAGCAGTGACACTCGGGGTGGCACAGATACGCAGTATTTT. Its protein is CASSDTRGGTDTQYF. The chain uses TRBV6-4 and TRBJ2-3, with a possible D match to TRBD2 (5 bases). The germline CDR1 and CDR2 sequences are MRHNA and SNTAGT. Trimming removed 2 bases at V and 1 base at J, with 10 bases between. The CDR3 extends over 15 amino acids.

CDR3 residues: CSVESRDRGGYGYTF. In DNA, the CDR3 is TGCAGCGTTGAGAGCCGAGACAGGGGCGGATATGGCTACACCTTC. V and J are TRBV29-1 and TRBJ1-2; 8 nucleotides match TRBD1. The CDR3 length is 15 residues. Germline lookup yields CDR1 SQVTM and CDR2 ANQGSEA. V lost 3 bases, J lost 5 bases, and 11 bases stayed unmatched.